This T cell receptor (beta chain) was observed in a study of T cell repertoires in cytomegalovirus infection. Across the study: Public signatures in TCR beta pointed to CMV infection and matching HLA type.

This clonotype occurred a few times. Its specificity is not known. Using its own MiXCR run on the reads, TCRdb lists one record per CDR3 protein. The sample shows approximately 310,000 distinct CDR3 sequences, about 25% of them seen only once. General observations from the study: Based on cumulative public TCR beta family frequency, carriers of CMV plus the relevant HLA were identified.

This CDR3 is 16 amino acids long. Trimming cost V 3 bases and J 6 bases; bases outside gene matches: 6. CDR1 is LGHNA and CDR2 is YSLEER in the germline V gene. This TCR came from a human donor in good health (CMV status not recorded). Some clones in this sample may be carry-over from other donors' samples. The chain has TRBV4-3 and TRBJ2-1; TRBD2 agrees at 12 bases. The sample here was cultured PBMCs, taken from culture after CMV antigen stimulation. CDR3 DNA: TGCGCCAGCAGCCATCGACTAGCGGGAGAGGGCAATGAGCAGTTCTTC. This translates into CASSHRLAGEGNEQFF.